This TCR beta chain comes out of a study of shared clonotypes between healthy human individuals. About the research overall: Samples came from two female and a few male donors aged 18 to 49. Per donor, three plates held CD4 naive cells, three held CD4 memory, two held CD8 naive and one held CD8 memory.

Cells designated naive CD8 were CD45RO-negative and were positively selected for CCR7, with terminally differentiated effector memory CD45RA+ cells excluded. Measured with immunoSEQ multiplex PCR; TCRdb has only the in-frame clones, and not every one. Among about 610,000 clones, 90% to 97% were seen once, and the ten largest hold roughly 0.1%. With 4 bases clipped from V and 8 bases from J, the junction kept 7 bases outside the gene matches. Germline CDR1 and CDR2: SGHDT and YYEEEE. The CDR3 length is 14 residues. The TCR was taken from a woman aged 25 to 39 in good health. The chain recombines TRBV5-6 with TRBJ1-4, with 8 bases identical to TRBD1. Sequenced: naive CD8+ T cells sorted from blood. The chain's CDR3 is CASSLTGVEEKLFF. The DNA of the CDR3 is TGTGCCAGCAGCCTGACAGGGGTGGAGGAAAAACTGTTTTTT.